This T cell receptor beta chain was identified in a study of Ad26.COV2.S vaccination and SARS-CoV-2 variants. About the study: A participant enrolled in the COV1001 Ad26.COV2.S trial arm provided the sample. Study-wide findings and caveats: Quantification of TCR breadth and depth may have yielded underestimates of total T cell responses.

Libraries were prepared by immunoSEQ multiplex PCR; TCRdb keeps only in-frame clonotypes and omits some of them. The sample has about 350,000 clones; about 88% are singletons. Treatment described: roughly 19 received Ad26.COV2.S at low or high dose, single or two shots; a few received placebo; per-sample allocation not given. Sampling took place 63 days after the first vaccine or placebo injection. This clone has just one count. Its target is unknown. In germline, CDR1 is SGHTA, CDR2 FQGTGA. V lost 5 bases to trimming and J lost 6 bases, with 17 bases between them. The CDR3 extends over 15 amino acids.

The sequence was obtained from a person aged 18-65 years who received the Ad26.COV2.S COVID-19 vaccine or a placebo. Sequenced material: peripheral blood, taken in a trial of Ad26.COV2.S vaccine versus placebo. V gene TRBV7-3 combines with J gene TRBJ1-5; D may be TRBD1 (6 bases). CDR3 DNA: TGTGCCAGCAGCGCCCAACAGGGCCCTCGTCAGCCCCAGCATTTT. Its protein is CASSAQQGPRQPQHF.